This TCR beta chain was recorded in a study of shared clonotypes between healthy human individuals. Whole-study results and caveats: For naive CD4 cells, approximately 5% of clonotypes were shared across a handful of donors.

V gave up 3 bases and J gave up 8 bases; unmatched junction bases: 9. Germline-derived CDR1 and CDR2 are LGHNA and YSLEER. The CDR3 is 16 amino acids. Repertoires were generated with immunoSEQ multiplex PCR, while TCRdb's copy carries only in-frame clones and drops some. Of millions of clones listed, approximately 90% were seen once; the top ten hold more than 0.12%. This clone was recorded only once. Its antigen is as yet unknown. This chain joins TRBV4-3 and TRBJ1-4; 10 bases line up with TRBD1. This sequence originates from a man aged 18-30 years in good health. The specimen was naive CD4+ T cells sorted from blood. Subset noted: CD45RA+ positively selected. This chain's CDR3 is CASSQDQTGGVEKLFF. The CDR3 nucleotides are TGCGCCAGCAGCCAGGATCAGACAGGGGGCGTCGAAAAACTGTTTTTT.